This passage covers 16 T cell receptor beta chains from one sample sequenced in a study of blood T cell repertoires in COVID-19. Produced via immunoSEQ multiplex PCR; TCRdb's table is partial and in-frame only. The sample has approximately 210,000 clones; 88% are singletons. Material: peripheral blood. The receptors come from a man in his sixties or seventies with acute or convalescent COVID-19.

The rearrangement joins TRBV7-2 to TRBJ1-1; 7 bases are shared with TRBD1. The CDR3 runs to 15 residues. With V trimmed by 5 bases and J by 0 bases, 6 bases remained unmatched. CDR1 and CDR2 (germline): SGHTA, FQGNSA. Written as DNA, the CDR3 is TGTGCCAGCAGCCTACAGGGGACCATGAACACTGAAGCTTTCTTT. Translation gives CASSLQGTMNTEAFF.

The gene calls are TRBV19 and TRBJ2-7; 7 bases align to TRBD1. Looked up from germline, CDR1 is LNHDA and CDR2 is SQIVND (reference sequence). The CDR3 runs to 12 residues. Trimming cost V 9 bases and J 0 bases; bases outside gene matches: 2. The CDR3: CASQGDSYEQYF. The CDR3 DNA sequence: TGTGCCAGCCAGGGGGACTCCTACGAGCAGTACTTC. Full variable domain (rest looked up from reference TRBV19 and TRBJ2-7): DGGITQSPKYLFRKEGQNVTLSCEQNLNHDAMYWYRQDPGQGLRLIYYSQIVNDFQKGDIAEGYSVSREKKESFPLTVTSAQKNPTAFYLCASQGDSYEQYFGPGTRLTVT.

The CDR3 DNA reads as TGTGCCAGCAGCATCGGGACTAGCGCTTCCTACGAGCAGTACTTC. Protein product: CASSIGTSASYEQYF. This chain links TRBV7-2 with TRBJ2-7; TRBD2 matches at 10 bases. V trimming: 5 bases; J trimming: 1 base; junction bases outside the gene matches: 5. CDR1 and CDR2 from the germline V gene are SGHTA and FQGNSA. The CDR3 runs to 15 residues.

The chain uses TRBV3-1 (or the pseudogene TRBV3-2) and TRBJ2-7, with 7 bases identical to TRBD2. Trimming took 4 bases from V and 0 from J; bases not matched to a gene: 15. The CDR3 is 18 residues long. Germline V gene sequence: CDR1 LGHDT, CDR2 YNNKEL (reference sequence). The CDR3 protein is CASSPSGVKRDHSYEQYF. In DNA form, the CDR3 reads TGTGCCAGCAGCCCTTCCGGAGTGAAGCGGGACCACTCCTACGAGCAGTACTTC.

The chain joins TRBV3-1 (or the pseudogene TRBV3-2) to TRBJ1-3, with D tentatively TRBD1 (6 bases). The CDR3 has 16 residues. The V end lost 1 base, the J end lost 2 bases, and 12 bases lay between the germline ends. Germline V lookup: CDR1 LGHDT, CDR2 YNNKEL (reference sequence). The CDR3 DNA reads TGTGCCAGCAGCCAAGCTGGGGGCACGGCTGGAAACACCATATATTTT. Translation: CASSQAGGTAGNTIYF.

This sequence joins TRBV11-2 and TRBJ2-3; TRBD2 matches at 10 bases. Germline loops: CDR1 SGHAT, CDR2 FQNNGV. The CDR3 has 17 amino acids. V lost 0 bases to trimming and J lost 5 bases; unmatched junction nucleotides: 8. The DNA for the CDR3 is TGTGCCAGCAGCTTAGACTATCGGCTAGCGGGGGTAGATACGCAGTATTTT. Amino acids: CASSLDYRLAGVDTQYF.

This chain connects TRBV27 to TRBJ2-3; D is unresolved. CDR1 and CDR2 (germline): MNHEY, SMNVEV (reference sequence). CDR3 length: 16 amino acids. Trimming took 3 bases from V and 5 from J, leaving 18 bases between them. CDR3 DNA sequence: TGTGCCAGCAGTTTGGGCGCTGACATCAAGGTAGATACGCAGTATTTT. It yields the protein CASSLGADIKVDTQYF.

V is TRBV19 and J is TRBJ2-7; D may be TRBD1 (6 bases). Trimming shortened V by 0 bases and J by 2 bases, and 11 bases separated the two germline ends. Germline assignment: CDR1 LNHDA and CDR2 SQIVND (reference sequence). The length of the CDR3 is 15 residues. The CDR3 reads CASSIETGTPYEQYF. The CDR3 nucleotides are TGTGCCAGTAGTATAGAGACCGGGACACCCTACGAGCAGTACTTC.

This clone was recorded once. This chain connects TRBV3-1 (or the pseudogene TRBV3-2) to TRBJ1-3; 9 nucleotides match TRBD1. The junction had 2 bases not matched to a gene; V was cut back by 2 bases and J by 6 bases. Germline V gene sequence: CDR1 LGHDT, CDR2 YNNKEL (reference sequence). The CDR3 extends over 14 amino acids. The CDR3 coding sequence is TGTGCCAGCAGCCAAAGGACAGGGGCAAACACCATATATTTT. It specifies CASSQRTGANTIYF.

The chain links TRBV28 to TRBJ1-2, with unresolved D. V lost 6 bases and J 4 bases, leaving 9 bases between the germline ends. CDR1 is MDHEN, CDR2 SYDVKM, per germline. The CDR3 has 12 amino acids. CDR3 nucleotides: TGTGCCAGCAGGCCGGGTGGCTATGGCTACACCTTC. Translation: CASRPGGYGYTF.

The V call is TRBV7-2, the J call TRBJ2-2; 11 positions match TRBD2. V shed 3 bases and J 0 bases; nucleotides not matched to a gene: 3. The length of the CDR3 is 17 residues. CDR1 is SGHTA and CDR2 is FQGNSA in the germline V gene. The CDR3 is CASSLGGLAANTGELFF. In DNA, the CDR3 is TGTGCCAGCAGCTTGGGGGGACTAGCGGCGAACACCGGGGAGCTGTTTTTT.

This chain links TRBV19 with TRBJ1-2, with D uncertain. V shed 7 bases and J shed 0 bases, with 9 bases lying between them. This CDR3 comprises 13 residues. The germline V gene has CDR1 LNHDA and CDR2 SQIVND (reference sequence). CDR3 sequence (DNA): TGTGCCAGTAATGGCCGATCTAACTATGGCTACACCTTC. It specifies CASNGRSNYGYTF.

In its sample, this clone was seen once. This chain joins TRBV3-1 (or the pseudogene TRBV3-2) and TRBJ2-7, with TRBD2 identical over 11 bases. The CDR3 runs 14 residues. Germline V gene lookup returns CDR1 LGHDT and CDR2 YNNKEL (reference sequence). J lost 3 bases, V lost 6 bases, and 4 bases had no gene match. The CDR3 DNA is TGTGCCAGCAGGCCGGGACTAGCGGTCTACGAGCAGTACTTC. This sequence encodes CASRPGLAVYEQYF.

As concerns this clone: The sample holds other DNA sequences that translate to the same CDR3. The genes are TRBV18 and TRBJ2-2, with D possibly TRBD1 on 6 matching bases. Germline CDR1 KGHSH, CDR2 LQKENI. Trimming removed 3 bases from V and 0 bases from J, with 11 bases in between. This CDR3 is built from 16 residues. This CDR3 reads CASSPTGNTNTGELFF. DNA for the CDR3: TGTGCCAGCTCACCTACAGGGAACACGAACACCGGGGAGCTGTTTTTT.

The chain recombines TRBV19 with TRBJ2-1, with a weak D call TRBD2 (5 bases). The CDR3 consists of 17 residues. Germline CDR1 reads LNHDA; CDR2 reads SQIVND (reference sequence). The germline V and J ends were trimmed by 5 bases and 4 bases, with 21 bases remaining between them. DNA of the CDR3: TGTGCCAGTAGTCAACGGGATTTACTGGATGGGTACAATGAGCAGTTCTTC. Its protein product is CASSQRDLLDGYNEQFF. The whole variable domain, filled in from reference TRBV19 and TRBJ2-1, reads DGGITQSPKYLFRKEGQNVTLSCEQNLNHDAMYWYRQDPGQGLRLIYYSQIVNDFQKGDIAEGYSVSREKKESFPLTVTSAQKNPTAFYLCASSQRDLLDGYNEQFFGPGTRLTVL.

The sample holds many counts of this clone. The chain uses TRBV7-2 and TRBJ1-6, with 9 nucleotides matching TRBD1. CDR3 length equals 15 residues. Germline loops: CDR1 SGHTA, CDR2 FQGNSA. V was pared by 5 bases and J by 7 bases, with 6 bases of the junction left unmatched. The CDR3 sequence is CASSPRQGENSPLHF. As DNA, the CDR3 is TGTGCCAGCAGCCCCAGACAGGGGGAAAATTCACCCCTCCACTTT.